Following are 24 T cell receptor beta chains from one sample sequenced in a study of blood T cell repertoires in COVID-19. Profiled with immunoSEQ multiplex PCR; TCRdb holds only in-frame clones, not every one. The data show a few hundred thousand clones, approximately 83% seen once. The sequenced sample consisted of PBMCs or T cells enriched from blood (not recorded which). The source of these receptors is a woman between 25 and 40 years old who had recovered from COVID-19.

The chain joins TRBV28 to TRBJ1-1, with 7 positions matching TRBD1. Germline V gene lookup returns CDR1 MDHEN and CDR2 SYDVKM. Trimming took 8 bases from V and 2 from J; bases not matched to a gene: 2. The CDR3 runs 12 residues. The CDR3 is CASGTANTEAFF. CDR3 coding DNA: TGTGCCAGCGGGACAGCCAACACTGAAGCTTTCTTT.

About this clone: Other DNA sequences of this sample code for an identical CDR3. The J gene is TRBJ1-1, the V gene TRBV28; no definite D call. This CDR3 has 14 amino acids. CDR1 is MDHEN and CDR2 is SYDVKM in the germline V gene. V was pared by 2 bases and J by 4 bases, with 11 bases between. CDR3 sequence reads: CASSLGPGGTEAFF. Here the CDR3 DNA reads TGTGCCAGCAGTTTAGGTCCGGGAGGCACTGAAGCTTTCTTT.

This chain connects TRBV5-1 to TRBJ2-5, with a weak D call TRBD2 (6 bases). Per germline, CDR1 SGHRS and CDR2 YFSETQ. This CDR3 is built from 15 residues. V was trimmed by 5 bases and J by 7 bases, leaving 21 bases between them. The CDR3 loop is CASSFDGGGKGTQYF. The CDR3 DNA follows: TGCGCCAGCAGTTTTGACGGAGGAGGGAAAGGGACCCAGTACTTC. Using reference TRBV5-1 and TRBJ2-5 for the parts outside the CDR3, the full variable domain is KAGVTQTPRYLIKTRGQQVTLSCSPISGHRSVSWYQQTPGQGLQFLFEYFSETQRNKGNFPGRFSGRQFSNSRSEMNVSTLELGDSALYLCASSFDGGGKGTQYFGPGTRLLVL.

J is TRBJ2-2 and V is TRBV6-1; 9 positions match TRBD2. This CDR3 comprises 16 residues. The germline V gene has CDR1 MNHNS and CDR2 SASEGT. V shed 3 bases, J shed 4 bases, and the junction held 6 bases outside the gene matches. CDR3 region: CASSEIAGDGTGELFF. The CDR3 region has the DNA TGTGCCAGCAGTGAGATAGCGGGAGATGGCACCGGGGAGCTGTTTTTT.

The rearrangement joins TRBV20-1 to TRBJ1-4; TRBD1 matches at 8 bases. The ends lost 3 bases at V and 7 bases at J; junction bases unmatched: 7. Germline assignment: CDR1 DFQATT and CDR2 SNEGSKA (reference sequence). The CDR3 is 14 residues long. The CDR3 DNA reads as TGCAGTGCTAGTCCAGGGGGCCTAGGTGAAAAACTGTTTTTT. This codes for CSASPGGLGEKLFF.

This clone has just a few counts. V and J are TRBV25-1 and TRBJ2-7; D is possibly TRBD1 (6 bases). Germline-derived CDR1 and CDR2 are MGHDK and SYGVNS. The CDR3 contains 15 residues. V lost 4 bases and J 2 bases, leaving 15 bases between the germline ends. CDR3 protein: CASSARTEVTYEQYF. The CDR3 DNA reads as TGTGCCAGCAGTGCCCGGACAGAAGTCACCTACGAGCAGTACTTC.

This rearrangement joins TRBV11-2 to TRBJ2-1; D is possibly TRBD2 (5 bases). The CDR3 loop spans 15 amino acids. The V gene's germline CDR1 is SGHAT and CDR2 FQNNGV. Trimming stripped 8 bases from V and 7 bases from J, with 21 bases between. The CDR3 coding sequence is TGTGCCAGCCGCCGGGGTGGTGCGAAAAAAAATGAGCAGTTCTTC. Translating it yields CASRRGGAKKNEQFF.

The rearrangement joins TRBV14 to TRBJ1-5; D unresolved. Germline V CDR1 and CDR2: SGHDN, FVKESK. CDR3 length equals 13 residues. V was trimmed by 1 base and J by 4 bases, leaving 5 bases between them. The CDR3 nucleotides read TGTGCCAGCAGCCAAGCAGGAAATCAGCCCCAGCATTTT. Translating gives CASSQAGNQPQHF.

The genes are TRBV2 and TRBJ1-4, with a weak D call TRBD1 (5 bases). This CDR3 contains 14 residues. Germline assignment: CDR1 SNHLY and CDR2 FYNNEI. The V end lost 5 bases, the J end lost 1 base, and 8 bases lay between the germline ends. CDR3 amino acids: CASSHRQTNEKLFF. Here the CDR3 DNA reads TGTGCCAGCAGTCACAGGCAAACTAATGAAAAACTGTTTTTT. Drawing the rest from reference TRBV2 and TRBJ1-4, the complete variable domain is EPEVTQTPSHQVTQMGQEVILRCVPISNHLYFYWYRQILGQKVEFLVSFYNNEISEKSEIFDDQFSVERPDGSNFTLKIRSTKLEDSAMYFCASSHRQTNEKLFFGSGTQLSVL.

The chain carries TRBV28 and TRBJ1-1, with no clear D. CDR1 and CDR2 from the germline V gene are MDHEN and SYDVKM. The CDR3 is 15 residues long. The V gene lost 1 base and the J gene lost 1 base, with 10 bases spanning the gap. CDR3 nucleotides: TGTGCCAGCAGTTTATCCGGAGGAGCGAACACTGAAGCTTTCTTT. Translating it yields CASSLSGGANTEAFF.

The V call is TRBV11-2, the J call TRBJ1-1; TRBD1 aligns across 8 bases. The V and J ends lost 4 bases and 1 base, in that order; junction bases with no gene match: 5. Germline loops: CDR1 SGHAT, CDR2 FQNNGV. The CDR3 length is 15 residues. CDR3 bases: TGTGCCAGCAGCTCATGGACAGGGCAGAACACTGAAGCTTTCTTT. This translates into CASSSWTGQNTEAFF.

Relative to its sample, this clone is medium-sized. The chain links TRBV28 to TRBJ2-4, with D perhaps matching TRBD2 (7 bases). CDR3 size: 15 residues. The ends were cut back, 6 bases at V and 1 base at J, with 13 bases in the middle. Germline CDR1 MDHEN, CDR2 SYDVKM. DNA of the CDR3: TGTGCCAGCAGCAGCAGGGGAGGGGCCAAAAACATTCAGTACTTC. Translated: CASSSRGGAKNIQYF.

The J gene is TRBJ2-1, the V gene TRBV7-7, with TRBD1 matching over 7 bases. The CDR3 consists of 16 residues. After removal of 5 bases from V and 0 bases from J, the junction contained 7 bases not matched to a gene. The germline CDR1 and CDR2 sequences are SSHAT and FNYEAQ (reference sequence). CDR3 region: CASSPPGQDSYNEQFF. In DNA, the CDR3 is TGTGCCAGCAGCCCCCCCGGACAGGACTCCTACAATGAGCAGTTCTTC. Using reference TRBV7-7 and TRBJ2-1 for the parts outside the CDR3, the full variable domain is GAGVSQSPRYKVTKRGQDVTLRCDPISSHATLYWYQQALGQGPEFLTYFNYEAQPDKSGLPSDRFSAERPEGSISTLTIQRTEQRDSAMYRCASSPPGQDSYNEQFFGPGTRLTVL.

The gene calls are TRBV7-9 and TRBJ1-2; 9 bases line up with TRBD1. The length of the CDR3 is 14 residues. CDR1 is SEHNR, CDR2 FQNEAQ, per germline (reference sequence). V lost 3 bases, J lost 5 bases, and 4 bases stayed unmatched. CDR3 DNA: TGTGCCAGCAGCTTGGGACAGGGAGTTTATGGCTACACCTTC. Translated: CASSLGQGVYGYTF.

The CDR3 coding sequence is TGTGCCAGCAGCCAAGATGAGGCCCTGACAGGGCCTCTCGACACCGGGGAGCTGTTTTTT. Protein: CASSQDEALTGPLDTGELFF. The chain recombines TRBV4-2 with TRBJ2-2; 7 bases fit TRBD1. This CDR3 spans 20 amino acids. With 0 bases clipped from V and 3 bases from J, the junction kept 16 bases outside the gene matches. Germline V gives CDR1 LGHNA, CDR2 YNFKEQ.

This sequence joins TRBV7-2 and TRBJ1-5; D is perhaps TRBD1 (5 bases). Germline V gene data show CDR1 as SGHTA and CDR2 as FQGNSA. Trimming took off 1 base at V and 2 bases at J, with 9 bases between the two ends. The CDR3 loop spans 15 amino acids. The CDR3: CASSLDGGGNQPQHF. The CDR3 DNA follows: TGTGCCAGCAGCTTAGACGGGGGGGGCAATCAGCCCCAGCATTTT.

The chain uses TRBV20-1 and TRBJ1-1; 9 nucleotides agree with TRBD1. Trimming cost V 3 bases and J 6 bases; bases outside gene matches: 8. Germline CDR1 reads DFQATT; CDR2 reads SNEGSKA (reference sequence). This CDR3 region has 14 residues. CDR3 nucleotide sequence: TGCAGTGCTAGTTCGGACAGGGGAGGGGCTGAAGCTTTCTTT. It codes for CSASSDRGGAEAFF.

The chain uses TRBV7-8 and TRBJ1-5; 8 nucleotides align to TRBD1. After removal of 8 bases from V and 7 bases from J, the junction contained 10 bases not matched to a gene. The germline V gene encodes CDR1 SGHVS and CDR2 FQNEAQ. The CDR3 sequence is 14 residues long. The CDR3 reads CASAGRGLRQPQHF. Written as DNA, the CDR3 is TGTGCCAGCGCAGGCAGGGGGCTAAGGCAGCCCCAGCATTTT.

The gene calls are TRBV19 and TRBJ1-1, with a possible D match to TRBD1 (6 bases). V was pared by 5 bases and J by 3 bases, with 13 bases between. The CDR3 spans 14 residues. Looked up from germline, CDR1 is LNHDA and CDR2 is SQIVND (reference sequence). This CDR3 reads CASSRGGGHTEAFF. CDR3 coding DNA: TGTGCCAGTAGTCGTGGGGGGGGGCACACTGAAGCTTTCTTT.

Here the CDR3 reads CAKARQGASTNEKLFF. The DNA for the CDR3 is TGTGCCAAAGCACGACAGGGGGCGTCAACTAATGAAAAACTGTTTTTT. The chain couples TRBV5-5 to TRBJ1-4; 10 nucleotides line up with TRBD1. The ends lost 9 bases at V and 0 bases at J; junction bases unmatched: 8. The CDR3 contains 16 residues. Germline values: CDR1 SGHKS, CDR2 YYEKEE (reference sequence).

The chain carries TRBV21-1 and TRBJ1-3; the listed D gene, TRBD1, was not tested against the DNA. TRBV21-1 is shown as a pseudogene. CDR3 size: 17 residues. CDR3 in amino acids: CASSKVGCQGSGNTIYF. The CDR3 DNA reads TGTGCCAGCAGCAAAGTCGGATGCCAGGGCTCTGGAAACACCATATATTTT.

This rearrangement joins TRBV28 to TRBJ1-5; 10 bases line up with TRBD1. V shed 5 bases and J 4 bases; nucleotides not matched to a gene: 5. The germline V gene encodes CDR1 MDHEN and CDR2 SYDVKM. The CDR3 is made up of 15 amino acids. The CDR3 DNA reads TGTGCCAGCAGTGTTCCGGGACAGGGGAATCAGCCCCAGCATTTT. Amino acids: CASSVPGQGNQPQHF.

The chain couples TRBV19 to TRBJ2-2; 7 positions match TRBD1. This CDR3 contains 15 residues. V lost 3 bases to trimming and J lost 5 bases; unmatched junction nucleotides: 6. Germline CDR1 is LNHDA and CDR2 is SQIVND (reference sequence). The CDR3 loop reads CASSIPGGGTGELFF. The CDR3 DNA is TGTGCCAGTAGTATCCCAGGGGGTGGTACCGGGGAGCTGTTTTTT. The complete variable domain, with remaining parts taken from reference TRBV19 and TRBJ2-2, reads DGGITQSPKYLFRKEGQNVTLSCEQNLNHDAMYWYRQDPGQGLRLIYYSQIVNDFQKGDIAEGYSVSREKKESFPLTVTSAQKNPTAFYLCASSIPGGGTGELFFGEGSRLTVL.

A single count supports this clone. V usage is TRBV20-1 and J usage is TRBJ1-1; D not resolved. Germline CDR1 is DFQATT and CDR2 is SNEGSKA (reference sequence). The CDR3 covers 13 residues. Trimming stripped 3 bases from V and 6 bases from J, with 14 bases between. The CDR3 loop reads CSASNPFGAEAFF. DNA of the CDR3: TGCAGTGCTAGTAATCCATTCGGGGCTGAAGCTTTCTTT.